This T cell receptor (beta chain) was captured by sequencing in a study of neurological immune-mediated disorders. The overall study: Multiple sclerosis patients numbered some 35, of whom about 31 were relapsing-remitting and 3 secondary progressive. Findings and limits, study-wide: One related-CDR3 cluster, found by phylogenetic grouping, held repertoires of 18 of 34 multiple sclerosis patients and is a possible signature. TCR-beta repertoires seemed private in all groups, with no expanded CDR3 amino acid sequences shared.

This clonotype was counted many times. What it binds is not known. The authors made cDNA by 5'RACE with 10-nucleotide random UMIs. Using its own MiXCR run on the 5' RACE reads, TCRdb lists one record per CDR3 protein. The sample lists 20,000 to 30,000 distinct CDR3 sequences, 2.5% seen once, with over 2% in the top ten. Germline CDR1 and CDR2: SGHRS and YFSETQ. Trimming took 2 bases from V and 3 from J, leaving 14 bases between them. There are 15 residues in the CDR3. Source material: PBMCs. The chain joins TRBV5-1 to TRBJ1-1; D uncertain. The receptor comes from a woman aged 50 to 60 with multiple sclerosis. The CDR3 is CASSFTDAVDTEAFF. In DNA form, the CDR3 reads TGCGCCAGCAGCTTTACGGACGCGGTCGACACTGAAGCTTTCTTT.